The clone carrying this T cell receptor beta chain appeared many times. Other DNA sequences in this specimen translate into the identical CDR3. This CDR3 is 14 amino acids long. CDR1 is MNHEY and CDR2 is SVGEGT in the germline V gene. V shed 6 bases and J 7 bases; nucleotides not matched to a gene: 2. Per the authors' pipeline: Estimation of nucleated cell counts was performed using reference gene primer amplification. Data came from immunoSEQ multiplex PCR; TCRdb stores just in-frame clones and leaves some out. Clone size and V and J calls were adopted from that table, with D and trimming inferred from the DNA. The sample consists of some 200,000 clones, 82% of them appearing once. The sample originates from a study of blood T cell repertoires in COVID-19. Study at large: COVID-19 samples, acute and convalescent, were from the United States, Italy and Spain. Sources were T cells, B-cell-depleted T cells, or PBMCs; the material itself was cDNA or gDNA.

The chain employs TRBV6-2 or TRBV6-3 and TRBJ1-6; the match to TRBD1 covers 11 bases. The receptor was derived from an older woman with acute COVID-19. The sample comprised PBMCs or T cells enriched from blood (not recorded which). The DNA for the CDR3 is TGTGCCAGCAGCCGGGACAGGGGGAATTCACCCCTCCACTTT. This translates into CASSRDRGNSPLHF.